The 6 T cell receptor beta chains below all came from one sample that was sequenced in a study of T cell repertoires in cytomegalovirus infection (dated by TCRdb to the late 2010s). TCRdb names Illumina HiSeq 1500 as the instrument used. TCRdb reran the public reads through fastp at Q25 and MiXCR, keeping productive beta chains. All rows with the same CDR3 protein become a single entry with the most common DNA and genes. This sample lists hundreds of thousands of distinct CDR3 sequences; about 17% were detected once. About 11% of the sample goes to the ten largest clones. Sequenced sample: PBMCs. The receptors here all came from a human donor in good health (CMV status not recorded). Some clones in this sample may be carry-over from other donors' samples.

As to this clonotype: Compared with germline, one end of the junction differs, possibly owing to a read error. The chain combines TRBV12-3 or TRBV12-4 with TRBJ1-1, with TRBD1 identical over 12 bases. There are 13 residues in the CDR3. CDR3: CTSSLQGQGAPFF. CDR3 nucleotide sequence: TGTACCAGCAGTTTGCAGGGACAGGGGGCCCCCTTCTTT.

CDR3 DNA sequence: TGCAGCGTTGAAGTGGTAACAGATACGCAGTATTTT. Protein sequence: CSVEVVTDTQYF. The V and J genes are TRBV29-1 and TRBJ2-3; D gene unclear. CDR3 length equals 12 residues. Trimming removed 1 base from V and 3 bases from J, with 5 bases in between. The germline V gene encodes CDR1 SQVTM and CDR2 ANQGSEA.

The V gene is TRBV7-6, the J gene TRBJ1-2, with D perhaps matching TRBD1 (5 bases). Germline lookup yields CDR1 SGHVS and CDR2 FNYEAQ. The CDR3 is made up of 14 amino acids. Trimming took off 5 bases at V and 6 bases at J, with 16 bases between the two ends. In DNA form, the CDR3 reads TGTGCCAGCAGCCGCGGGACCGCGAGAGATGGCTACACCTTC. This codes for CASSRGTARDGYTF. Combining the CDR3 with reference TRBV7-6 and TRBJ1-2 gives the whole variable domain GAGVSQSPRYKVTKRGQDVALRCDPISGHVSLYWYRQALGQGPEFLTYFNYEAQQDKSGLPNDRFSAERPEGSISTLTIQRTEQRDSAMYRCASSRGTARDGYTFGSGTRLTVV.

This clonotype showed up just a few times. The chain uses TRBV20-1 and TRBJ1-5; 9 nucleotides align to TRBD1. Germline values: CDR1 DFQATT, CDR2 SNEGSKA (reference sequence). V was pared by 3 bases and J by 5 bases, with 5 bases of the junction left unmatched. The CDR3 is 14 residues long. The CDR3 protein is CSASRDREDQPQHF. CDR3 bases: TGCAGTGCTAGCCGGGACAGGGAGGATCAGCCCCAGCATTTT.

At least ten counts were recorded for this clonotype. The chain is built from TRBV12-3 or TRBV12-4 and TRBJ2-7; unclear D gene. This CDR3 spans 18 amino acids. V lost 5 bases and J 4 bases, leaving 27 bases between the germline ends. The CDR3: CASSPQTYGFRADYEQYF. In DNA form, the CDR3 reads TGTGCCAGCAGTCCACAGACGTATGGGTTTCGTGCCGATTACGAGCAGTACTTC.

The chain links TRBV6-5 to TRBJ1-5; D is ambiguous. This CDR3 has 13 amino acids. The ends were cut back, 6 bases at V and 6 bases at J, with 12 bases in the middle. CDR1 is MNHEY and CDR2 is SVGAGI in the germline V gene. The CDR3 protein is CASSQSGGQPQHF. The CDR3 nucleotides read TGTGCCAGCAGCCAATCAGGCGGTCAGCCCCAGCATTTT.